The 19 T cell receptor beta chains in this list originate from one sample, sequenced in a study of OX40 agonist ivuxolimab in advanced cancers. This table comes from immunoSEQ multiplex PCR, and its TCRdb copy is limited to in-frame clones, with some not included. The data contain 15,000 to 20,000 clones, approximately 85% of them singletons. The sequences come from CD4+ or CD8+ T cells sorted from blood, collected in a trial of the OX40 agonist ivuxolimab. These receptors originate from an adult with an advanced solid tumor such as melanoma, head and neck, liver or kidney cancer.

V usage is TRBV7-3 and J usage is TRBJ1-1, with D tentatively TRBD1 (5 bases). The V gene's germline CDR1 is SGHTA and CDR2 FQGTGA. The CDR3 runs 15 residues. Deletions cut 0 bases from V and 1 base from J, with 9 bases between. This CDR3 reads CASSLTNGANTEAFF. CDR3 coding DNA: TGTGCCAGCAGCTTAACGAACGGGGCGAACACTGAAGCTTTCTTT.

The chain has TRBV6-4 and TRBJ2-5, with D perhaps matching TRBD1 (5 bases). Germline loops: CDR1 MRHNA, CDR2 SNTAGT. Trimming removed 4 bases from V and 0 bases from J, with 12 bases in between. CDR3 length equals 15 residues. The DNA of the CDR3 is TGTGCCAGCAGTGGGGGCGGCGGTGACCAAGAGACCCAGTACTTC. Encoded protein: CASSGGGGDQETQYF.

The rearrangement uses TRBV7-9 and TRBJ2-7, with TRBD2 as a possible D gene (5 bases). The V end was cut by 7 bases, the J end by 3 bases, with 10 bases between. CDR1 is SEHNR and CDR2 is FQNEAQ in the germline V gene (reference sequence). This CDR3 has 12 amino acids. The CDR3 loop is CASTQEGYEQYF. The CDR3 nucleotides are TGTGCCAGCACCCAAGAGGGCTACGAGCAGTACTTC.

The J gene is TRBJ1-5, the V gene TRBV7-6; D is unclear. This CDR3 spans 17 amino acids. Germline V gives CDR1 SGHVS, CDR2 FNYEAQ. The V end was cut by 1 base, the J end by 4 bases, with 17 bases between. CDR3 region: CASSLGSGDRSNQPQHF. In nucleotides, the CDR3 is TGTGCCAGCAGCTTAGGGAGTGGAGACCGTAGTAATCAGCCCCAGCATTTT.

The V gene is TRBV5-4, the J gene TRBJ2-7; TRBD1 is a possible D gene (6 bases). Germline V CDR1 and CDR2: SGHNT, YYREEE (reference sequence). This CDR3 spans 14 amino acids. V lost 3 bases, J lost 5 bases, and 15 bases lay in between. CDR3 sequence (DNA): TGTGCCAGCAGCTACCAAGGGGGTTTCGACGAGCAGTACTTC. It translates to CASSYQGGFDEQYF.

This clone was observed a few times. The rearrangement joins TRBV27 to TRBJ2-4; no clear D. The ends were cut back, 11 bases at V and 0 bases at J, with 11 bases in the middle. Germline V lookup: CDR1 MNHEY, CDR2 SMNVEV (reference sequence). CDR3 length: 13 residues. Here the CDR3 reads CARAELAKNIQYF. CDR3 DNA: TGTGCCCGTGCGGAGCTAGCCAAAAACATTCAGTACTTC.

This chain links TRBV5-4 with TRBJ2-7, with 8 bases identical to TRBD1. The junction had 17 bases not matched to a gene; V was cut back by 4 bases and J by 2 bases. CDR3 size: 18 residues. Germline V gene sequence: CDR1 SGHNT, CDR2 YYREEE (reference sequence). The CDR3 is CASSQGGGSGQVTYEQYF. CDR3 coding DNA: TGTGCCAGCAGCCAGGGGGGAGGATCGGGACAGGTAACCTACGAGCAGTACTTC.

J is TRBJ1-4 and V is TRBV30, with D unclear. This CDR3 has 11 amino acids. The V and J ends lost 4 bases and 11 bases respectively, with 11 bases between them. CDR1 and CDR2 (germline): GTSNPN, SVGIG (reference sequence). The CDR3 loop reads CAWKTPRKLFF. The DNA of the CDR3 is TGTGCCTGGAAGACCCCGAGGAAACTGTTTTTT.

This clone is categorized as medium-sized (0.01 to 0.1%). Other DNA sequences from this sample encode an identical CDR3 as well. The J gene is TRBJ2-1, the V gene TRBV11-3, with TRBD2 identical over 7 bases. CDR1 and CDR2 (germline): SGHNT, YENEEA. Germline trimming cut 2 bases from V and 6 bases from J; bases unmatched to any gene: 4. This CDR3 has 14 amino acids. This CDR3 reads CASSLRGSSNEQFF. The CDR3 DNA reads as TGTGCCAGCAGCTTACGCGGGAGTAGCAATGAGCAGTTCTTC.

The chain joins TRBV2 to TRBJ2-7; the D call may be TRBD1 or TRBD2 (5 bases each). CDR1 is SNHLY and CDR2 is FYNNEI in the germline V gene. Trimming pared 8 bases from V and 2 bases from J, leaving 19 bases between. The CDR3 sequence is 15 residues long. The CDR3 nucleotides are TGTGCCAGCTTTGCCTTACAGGAGGTCCCCTACGAGCAGTACTTC. Residues: CASFALQEVPYEQYF.

The chain joins TRBV6-9 to TRBJ2-7; 9 positions agree with TRBD2. The CDR3 sequence is 15 residues long. Germline trimming cut 6 bases from V and 2 bases from J; bases unmatched to any gene: 8. Germline V gene data show CDR1 as MNHGY and CDR2 as SVAAGI. CDR3 loop: CASRRERTSAYEQYF. The CDR3 nucleotides are TGTGCCAGCAGACGAGAGCGGACTAGCGCCTACGAGCAGTACTTC.

This clone showed up just once. The CDR3 nucleotides are TGTGCCAGCAGCGGTGGGGGACTAGCGGGAGGGCAGTTCTTC. This sequence encodes CASSGGGLAGGQFF. This chain uses TRBV9 with TRBJ2-1; 15 bases map to TRBD2. After removal of 3 bases from V and 12 bases from J, the junction contained 4 bases not matched to a gene. The CDR3 is made up of 14 amino acids. The germline CDR1 and CDR2 sequences are SGDLS and YYNGEE.

J is TRBJ2-2 and V is TRBV11-3, with TRBD1 identical over 9 bases. V shed 4 bases, J shed 8 bases, and the junction held 5 bases outside the gene matches. The CDR3 covers 14 residues. Germline lookup yields CDR1 SGHNT and CDR2 YENEEA. CDR3 region: CASSSDRGEGELFF. CDR3 DNA: TGTGCCAGCAGCTCGGACAGGGGAGAAGGGGAGCTGTTTTTT.

This chain connects TRBV5-5 to TRBJ1-3; D might be TRBD1 (6 bases). V dropped 4 bases and J dropped 10 bases, with 15 bases sitting between them. This CDR3 comprises 13 residues. CDR1 is SGHKS, CDR2 YYEKEE, per germline (reference sequence). CDR3 sequence reads: CASSLMDSRTIYF. CDR3 bases: TGTGCCAGCAGCCTAATGGACAGTAGGACCATATATTTT.

The gene calls are TRBV4-1 and TRBJ2-7, with unresolved D. Germline CDR1 reads MGHRA; CDR2 reads YSYEKL. The CDR3 contains 12 residues. Trimming took off 3 bases at V and 0 bases at J, with 3 bases between the two ends. The CDR3 DNA is TGCGCCAGCAGCCATGACTCCTACGAGCAGTACTTC. This sequence encodes CASSHDSYEQYF.

This rearrangement joins TRBV19 to TRBJ2-7; a possible D gene is TRBD2 (5 bases). The CDR3 has 11 residues. Germline V gene sequence: CDR1 LNHDA, CDR2 SQIVND (reference sequence). Trimming removed 7 bases at V and 3 bases at J, with 7 bases between. CDR3 in amino acids: CASTAGYEQYF. The DNA of the CDR3 is TGTGCCAGTACCGCGGGCTACGAGCAGTACTTC.

The rearrangement joins TRBV6-6 to TRBJ2-1; maybe TRBD1 (6 bases). Germline values: CDR1 MNHNY, CDR2 SVGAGI (reference sequence). This CDR3 contains 14 residues. Trimming removed 2 bases at V and 12 bases at J, with 17 bases between. CDR3 in DNA: TGTGCCAGCAGTTACGGACAGAGCCCTGGGGGGCAGTTCTTC. This encodes CASSYGQSPGGQFF.

In this sample, this clone is hyperexpanded. The chain carries TRBV6-1 and TRBJ2-7; 9 nucleotides agree with TRBD2. The CDR3 runs 15 residues. The V segment lost 6 bases and the J segment 2 bases; nucleotides outside the gene matches: 8. Germline loops: CDR1 MNHNS, CDR2 SASEGT. In DNA, the CDR3 is TGTGCCAGCAGACGAGAGCGGACTAGCGCCTACGAGCAGTACTTC. Translated: CASRRERTSAYEQYF.

The rearrangement joins TRBV7-6 to TRBJ1-2; 7 bases fit TRBD1. The germline V gene has CDR1 SGHVS and CDR2 FNYEAQ. Losses at the gene ends were 1 base for V and 6 bases for J; bases not matched to a gene: 11. The CDR3 is 16 residues long. CDR3 bases: TGTGCCAGCAGCTTAGAGGTCTCCAGGGGGGGACATGGCTACACCTTC. Translated, it gives CASSLEVSRGGHGYTF.